The rows below give T cell receptor beta chains drawn from one sample of a study of long-term antiretroviral therapy in people with HIV. The repertoire was sequenced with immunoSEQ multiplex PCR; TCRdb's copy has only in-frame clones and lacks some. The repertoire includes around 37,000 clones, approximately 85% of them detected once, and just under 4.5% sits in the top ten. The specimen comprised unsorted PBMCs, sampled about 3.5 years after starting antiretroviral therapy. All receptors derive from a man between 18 and 29 years old with HIV. Each CDR3 is given with its conserved first and last residue. The order of the fields is J gene, V gene, D gene, clone size, CDR3 protein, CDR3 DNA. A D gene is named only where the DNA matches it firmly. Rows give clone size only sometimes, using once, few, many, or a class for an expanded clone.

>TRBJ2-7|TRBV14|-|-
CASSQYGVKYEQYF
TGTGCCAGCAGCCAATACGGGGTTAAATACGAGCAGTACTTC
>TRBJ1-1|TRBV2|TRBD1|-
CASSADRGVQAFF
TGTGCCAGCAGTGCGGACAGGGGGGTTCAGGCTTTCTTT
>TRBJ1-4|TRBV5-4|-|-
CASSQKEGGSEKLFF
TGTGCCAGCAGCCAAAAGGAAGGGGGTTCGGAAAAACTGTTTTTT
>TRBJ1-1|TRBV5-4|TRBD1|once
CASSPVLGQGVTEAFF
TGTGCCAGCAGCCCGGTCTTAGGACAGGGGGTAACTGAAGCTTTCTTT
>TRBJ2-7|TRBV6-1|-|-
CASPRGGEQYF
TGTGCCAGCCCCCGAGGGGGGGAGCAGTACTTC
>TRBJ1-2|TRBV2|TRBD1|once
CASSPGTGALYEGYTF
TGTGCCAGCAGCCCTGGGACAGGGGCGCTCTATGAGGGCTACACCTTC
>TRBJ2-1|TRBV2|TRBD1|once
CASSGTGVTLNNEQFF
TGTGCCAGCAGTGGGACAGGGGTTACGTTAAACAATGAGCAGTTCTTC
>TRBJ2-7|TRBV6-5|-|-
CASSSLTYEQYF
TGTGCCAGCAGTTCTCTAACCTACGAGCAGTACTTC
>TRBJ2-1|TRBV28|TRBD1|-
CASIDRGNEQFF
TGTGCCAGCATAGACAGGGGCAATGAGCAGTTCTTC
>TRBJ2-2|TRBV5-1|-|once
CASRLGTRENTGELFF
TGCGCCAGCAGACTTGGTACCAGGGAGAACACCGGGGAGCTGTTTTTT
>TRBJ2-5|TRBV10-2|TRBD2|-
CASSVGGAGPQETQYF
TGCGCCAGCAGTGTCGGGGGGGCAGGCCCACAAGAGACCCAGTACTTC
>TRBJ2-7|TRBV6-5|-|-
CASSYLDSSYEQYF
TGTGCCAGCAGTTACTTGGACAGTTCCTACGAGCAGTACTTC
>TRBJ2-2|TRBV27|TRBD1|-
CASSSGQYTGELFF
TGTGCCAGCAGCTCGGGACAGTACACCGGGGAGCTGTTTTTT
>TRBJ2-7|TRBV27|-|-
CASSASPVGSEQYF
TGTGCCAGCAGTGCCAGTCCGGTCGGAAGCGAGCAGTACTTC
>TRBJ2-1|TRBV6-4|TRBD2|-
CASSDETSGVNEQFF
TGTGCCAGCAGTGACGAAACTAGCGGTGTCAATGAGCAGTTCTTC
>TRBJ1-1|TRBV6-5|TRBD1|-
CASSYQGANTEAFF
TGTGCCAGCAGTTACCAGGGGGCGAACACTGAAGCTTTCTTT
>TRBJ2-7|TRBV5-4|-|-
CASSPVGGYEQYF
TGTGCCAGCAGCCCGGTAGGTGGCTACGAGCAGTACTTC
>TRBJ2-6|TRBV5-1|-|once
CASSLRVEVAGANVLTF
TGCGCCAGCAGCTTGCGGGTTGAGGTTGCTGGGGCCAACGTCCTGACTTTC
>TRBJ1-4|TRBV13|TRBD1|-
CASSSTGGGEKLFF
TGTGCCAGCAGCTCAACAGGGGGCGGTGAAAAACTGTTTTTT
>TRBJ1-2|TRBV19|-|-
CASLGVRTTNYGYTF
TGTGCCTCTCTTGGGGTAAGGACGACTAACTATGGCTACACCTTC
>TRBJ1-5|TRBV7-9|-|-
CASSQDNQPQHF
TGTGCCAGCAGCCAAGACAATCAGCCCCAGCATTTT
>TRBJ2-7|TRBV7-9|-|once
CASSGSGLSYEQYF
TGTGCCAGCAGCGGCTCGGGACTGAGTTACGAGCAGTACTTC
>TRBJ1-1|TRBV5-6|-|-
CASSLERSEAFF
TGTGCCAGCAGCTTGGAACGGTCTGAAGCTTTCTTT
>TRBJ2-7|TRBV5-1|-|-
CASSLQGSSRLYEQYF
TGCGCCAGCAGCTTACAGGGCTCCTCTCGCCTCTACGAGCAGTACTTC
>TRBJ2-1|TRBV9|TRBD2|-
CASSGGERGSYNEQFF
TGTGCCAGCAGCGGTGGGGAGCGGGGCTCCTACAATGAGCAGTTCTTC
>TRBJ1-4|TRBV7-8|-|-
CASSLAGRPIATNEKLFF
TGTGCCAGCAGCTTAGCCGGCAGACCAATTGCAACTAATGAAAAACTGTTTTTT
>TRBJ2-7|TRBV11-3|-|-
CASSLMPGGEQYF
TGTGCCAGCAGCTTGATGCCAGGAGGCGAGCAGTACTTC
>TRBJ1-1|TRBV4-3|-|once
CASSQVDRPPTEAFF
TGCGCCAGCAGCCAAGTTGACAGGCCCCCCACTGAAGCTTTCTTT
>TRBJ1-1|TRBV5-1|-|few
CASTWEGNTEAFF
TGCGCCAGCACCTGGGAGGGGAACACTGAAGCTTTCTTT
>TRBJ1-2|TRBV7-2|TRBD1|-
CASTPTGGPYGYTF
TGTGCCAGCACCCCTACAGGGGGACCCTATGGCTACACCTTC
>TRBJ2-1|TRBV28|-|few
CASSITQITYNEQFF
TGTGCCAGCAGTATCACACAGATCACCTACAATGAGCAGTTCTTC
>TRBJ1-1|TRBV5-1|TRBD1|-
CASSTLPGTGNTEAFF
TGCGCCAGCAGCACCCTTCCCGGGACAGGGAACACTGAAGCTTTCTTT
>TRBJ2-3|TRBV18|-|-
CASSGGSADTQYF
TGTGCCAGCTCAGGGGGGAGCGCAGATACGCAGTATTTT